This T cell receptor (beta chain) was sequenced in a study of blood T cell repertoires in COVID-19. In the original workflow: Estimates of nucleated cell counts were drawn from the amplification of reference gene primers. Libraries were prepared by immunoSEQ multiplex PCR; TCRdb keeps only in-frame clonotypes and omits some of them. The DNA gave D and trimming, while V, J and clone size come from that table. The sample has some 80,000 clones; roughly four fifths are singletons. The V gene lost 3 bases and the J gene lost 0 bases, with 2 bases spanning the gap. Germline lookup yields CDR1 SNHLY and CDR2 FYNNEI. The CDR3 runs to 13 residues.

What was sequenced was peripheral blood. This clonotype was sampled from a woman in her 70s with acute or convalescent COVID-19. V and J are TRBV2 and TRBJ1-4, with unresolved D. CDR3 DNA: TGTGCCAGCAGTGACACAACTAATGAAAAACTGTTTTTT. Residues: CASSDTTNEKLFF.